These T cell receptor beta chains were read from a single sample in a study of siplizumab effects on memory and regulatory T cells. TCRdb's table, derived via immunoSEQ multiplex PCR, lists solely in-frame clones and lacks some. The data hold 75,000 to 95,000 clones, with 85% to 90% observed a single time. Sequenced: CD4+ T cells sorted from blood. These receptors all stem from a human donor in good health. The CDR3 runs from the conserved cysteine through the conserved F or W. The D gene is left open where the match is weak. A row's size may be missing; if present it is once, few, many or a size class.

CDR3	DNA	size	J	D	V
CASSLAAGETETQYF	TGTGCCAGCAGCTTAGCGGCCGGGGAAACGGAGACCCAGTACTTC	NA	TRBJ2-5	NA	TRBV11-3
CATPRPYEQYF	TGTGCCACCCCCCGCCCCTACGAGCAGTACTTC	NA	TRBJ2-7	NA	TRBV19
CASSFGGRDYEQYF	TGTGCCAGCAGCTTCGGCGGGAGGGACTACGAGCAGTACTTC	NA	TRBJ2-7	TRBD2	TRBV5-4
CASSPTGTYGYTF	TGTGCCAGCAGTCCGACAGGGACCTATGGCTACACCTTC	NA	TRBJ1-2	TRBD1	TRBV28
CASSRAGSVETQYF	TGTGCCAGCAGCCGTGCGGGGAGCGTGGAGACCCAGTACTTC	NA	TRBJ2-5	NA	TRBV7-8
CASSWISGGPDGYTF	TGTGCCAGCAGCTGGATATCAGGGGGGCCGGATGGCTACACCTTC	NA	TRBJ1-2	TRBD1	TRBV5-6
CASSWRVRGSLSDTQYF	TGTGCCAGCAGCTGGAGGGTTAGGGGGAGTCTCTCAGATACGCAGTATTTT	NA	TRBJ2-3	NA	TRBV7-2
CASSLATREKLFF	TGCGCCAGCAGCTTGGCCACCCGGGAAAAACTGTTTTTT	NA	TRBJ1-4	NA	TRBV5-1
CASSTLGGDEQYF	TGTGCCAGTAGTACACTAGGAGGGGACGAGCAGTACTTC	NA	TRBJ2-7	NA	TRBV19
CASTKTGSSYNEQFF	TGTGCCAGCACAAAGACAGGGAGCTCCTACAATGAGCAGTTCTTC	NA	TRBJ2-1	TRBD1	TRBV9
CASSPPGQGWLAGYEQYF	TGTGCCAGCAGTCCCCCGGGACAGGGCTGGCTAGCGGGCTACGAGCAGTACTTC	NA	TRBJ2-7	NA	TRBV28
CASSGTGAGELFF	TGTGCCAGCAGTGGGACAGGGGCCGGGGAGCTGTTTTTT	NA	TRBJ2-2	TRBD1	TRBV2
CASSEQLADTDTQYF	TGTGCCAGCAGTGAACAGCTAGCGGACACAGATACGCAGTATTTT	few	TRBJ2-3	TRBD2	TRBV6-1
CASSVEGDGGSSKNIQYF	TGTGCCAGCAGCGTAGAGGGTGACGGGGGGTCCAGCAAAAACATTCAGTACTTC	NA	TRBJ2-4	TRBD2	TRBV9
CASSSLGGRKTQYF	TGTGCCAGTAGTTCTCTGGGGGGTAGAAAGACCCAGTACTTC	once	TRBJ2-5	NA	TRBV19
CASSEPGAYKEGYTF	TGTGCCAGCAGTGAACCGGGAGCCTATAAAGAGGGCTACACCTTC	NA	TRBJ1-2	NA	TRBV6-1
CASSSQGLATNEQFF	TGTGCCAGCAGCTCGCAAGGACTAGCGACCAATGAGCAGTTCTTC	NA	TRBJ2-1	TRBD2	TRBV7-3